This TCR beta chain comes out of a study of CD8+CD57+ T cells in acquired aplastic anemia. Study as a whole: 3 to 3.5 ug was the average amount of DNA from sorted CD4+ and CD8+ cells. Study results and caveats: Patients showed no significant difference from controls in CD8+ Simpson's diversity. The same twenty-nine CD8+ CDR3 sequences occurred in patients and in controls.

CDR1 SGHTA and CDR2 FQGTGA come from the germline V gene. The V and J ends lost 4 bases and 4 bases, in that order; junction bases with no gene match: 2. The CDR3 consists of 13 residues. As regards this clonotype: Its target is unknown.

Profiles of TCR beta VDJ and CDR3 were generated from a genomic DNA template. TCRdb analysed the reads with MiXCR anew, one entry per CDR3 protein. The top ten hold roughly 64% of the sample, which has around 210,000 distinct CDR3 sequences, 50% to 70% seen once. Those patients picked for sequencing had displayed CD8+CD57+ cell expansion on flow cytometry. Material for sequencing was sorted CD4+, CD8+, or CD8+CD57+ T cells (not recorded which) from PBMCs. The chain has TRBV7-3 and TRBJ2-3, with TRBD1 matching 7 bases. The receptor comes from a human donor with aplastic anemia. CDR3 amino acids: CASSSTGSDTQYF. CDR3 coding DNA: TGTGCCAGCAGCTCGACAGGGTCAGATACGCAGTATTTT.